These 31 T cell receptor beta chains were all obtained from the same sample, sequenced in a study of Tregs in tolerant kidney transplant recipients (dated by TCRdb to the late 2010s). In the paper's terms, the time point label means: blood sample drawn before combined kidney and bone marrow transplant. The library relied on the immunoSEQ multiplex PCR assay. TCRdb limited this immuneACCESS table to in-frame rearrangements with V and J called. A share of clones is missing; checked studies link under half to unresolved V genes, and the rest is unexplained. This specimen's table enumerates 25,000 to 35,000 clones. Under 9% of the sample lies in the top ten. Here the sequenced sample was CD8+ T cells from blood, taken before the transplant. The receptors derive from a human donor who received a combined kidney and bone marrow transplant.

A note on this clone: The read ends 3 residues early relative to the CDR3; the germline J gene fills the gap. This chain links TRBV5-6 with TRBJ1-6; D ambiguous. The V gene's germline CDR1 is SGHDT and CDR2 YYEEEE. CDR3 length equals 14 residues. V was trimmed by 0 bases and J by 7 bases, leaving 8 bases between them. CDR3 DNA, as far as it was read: TGTGCCAGCAGCTTGGTACTGCTGAATTCACCC. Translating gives CASSLVLLNSP. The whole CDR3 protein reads CASSLVLLNSPLHF.

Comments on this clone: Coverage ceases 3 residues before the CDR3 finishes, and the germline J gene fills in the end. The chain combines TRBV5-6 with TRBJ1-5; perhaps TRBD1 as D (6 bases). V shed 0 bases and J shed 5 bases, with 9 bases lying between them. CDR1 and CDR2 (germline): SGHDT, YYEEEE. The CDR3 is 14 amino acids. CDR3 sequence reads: CASSLATGDQPQHF. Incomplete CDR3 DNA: TGTGCCAGCAGCTTGGCGACAGGCGATCAGCCC.

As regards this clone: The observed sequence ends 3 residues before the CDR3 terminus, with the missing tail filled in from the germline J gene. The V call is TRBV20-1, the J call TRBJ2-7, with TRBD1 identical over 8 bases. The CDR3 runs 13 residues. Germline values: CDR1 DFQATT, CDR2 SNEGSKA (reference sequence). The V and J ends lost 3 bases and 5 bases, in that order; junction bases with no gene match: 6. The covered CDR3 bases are TGCAGTGCTAGGAACAGGGGGTACCACGAG. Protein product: CSARNRGYHE. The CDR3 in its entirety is CSARNRGYHEQYF.

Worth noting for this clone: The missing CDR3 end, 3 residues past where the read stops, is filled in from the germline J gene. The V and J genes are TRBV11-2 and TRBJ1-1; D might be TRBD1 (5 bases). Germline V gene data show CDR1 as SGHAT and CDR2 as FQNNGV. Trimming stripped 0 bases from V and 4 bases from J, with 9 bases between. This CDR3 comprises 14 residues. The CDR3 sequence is CASSLEGVVTEAFF. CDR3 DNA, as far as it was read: TGTGCCAGCAGCTTAGAAGGGGTCGTCACTGAA.

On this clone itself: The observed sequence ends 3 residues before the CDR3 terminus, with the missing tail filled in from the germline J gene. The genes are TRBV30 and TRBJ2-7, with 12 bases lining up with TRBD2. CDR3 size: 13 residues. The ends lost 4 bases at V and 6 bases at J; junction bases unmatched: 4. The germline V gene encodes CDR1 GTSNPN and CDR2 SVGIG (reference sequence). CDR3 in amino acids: CAWTGLAGREQYF. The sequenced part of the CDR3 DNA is TGTGCCTGGACTGGACTAGCGGGACGCGAG.

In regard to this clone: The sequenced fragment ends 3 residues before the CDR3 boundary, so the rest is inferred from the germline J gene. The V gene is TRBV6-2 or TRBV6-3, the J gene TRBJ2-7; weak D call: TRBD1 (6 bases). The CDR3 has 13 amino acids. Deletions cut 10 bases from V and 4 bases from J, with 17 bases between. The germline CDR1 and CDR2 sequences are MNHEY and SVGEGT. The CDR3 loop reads CATADSASYEQYF. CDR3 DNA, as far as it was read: TGTGCCACCGCGGACAGCGCTTCTTACGAG.

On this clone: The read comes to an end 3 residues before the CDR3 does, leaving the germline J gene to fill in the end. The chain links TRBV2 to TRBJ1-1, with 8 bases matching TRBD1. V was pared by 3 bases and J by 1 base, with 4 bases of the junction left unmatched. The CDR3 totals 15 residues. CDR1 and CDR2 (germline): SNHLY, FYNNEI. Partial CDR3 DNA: TGTGCCAGCAGTGATCCGGGGACAGGGAACACTGAA. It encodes CASSDPGTGNTE. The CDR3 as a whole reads CASSDPGTGNTEAFF.

The CDR3 bases that were read are TGTGCCAGTAGTATAGGGGGACTAGCGGTCTCCTACAATGAG. This codes for CASSIGGLAVSYNE. The CDR3, in full, reads CASSIGGLAVSYNEQFF. This chain links TRBV19 with TRBJ2-1; 11 bases line up with TRBD2. The DNA ends 3 residues before the CDR3 does, and the rest of the CDR3 is filled in from the germline J gene. The CDR3 runs to 17 residues. Per the germline V gene, CDR1 is LNHDA and CDR2 is SQIVND (reference sequence). V shed 1 base and J 0 bases; nucleotides not matched to a gene: 2.

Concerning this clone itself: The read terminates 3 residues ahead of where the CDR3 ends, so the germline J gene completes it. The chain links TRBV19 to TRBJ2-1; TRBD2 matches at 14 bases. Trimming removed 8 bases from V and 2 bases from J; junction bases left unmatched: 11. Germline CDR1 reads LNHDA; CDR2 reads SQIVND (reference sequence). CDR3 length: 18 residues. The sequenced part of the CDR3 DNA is TGTGCCAGTTCCGCCGGGACTAGCGGGAGTGGGGCCTACAATGAG. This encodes CASSAGTSGSGAYNE. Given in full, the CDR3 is CASSAGTSGSGAYNEQFF.

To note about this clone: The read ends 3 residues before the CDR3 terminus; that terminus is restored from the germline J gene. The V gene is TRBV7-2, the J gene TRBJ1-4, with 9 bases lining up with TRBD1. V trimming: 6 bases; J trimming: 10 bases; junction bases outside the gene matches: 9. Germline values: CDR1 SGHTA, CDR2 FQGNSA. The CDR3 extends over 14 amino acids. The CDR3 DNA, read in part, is TGTGCCAGCAGGTCGGGACAGGGAGATCTAAAA. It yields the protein CASRSGQGDLK. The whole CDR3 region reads CASRSGQGDLKLFF. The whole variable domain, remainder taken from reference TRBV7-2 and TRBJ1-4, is GAGVSQSPSNKVTEKGKDVELRCDPISGHTALYWYRQSLGQGLEFLIYFQGNSAPDKSGLPSDRFSAERTGGSVSTLTIQRTQQEDSAVYLCASRSGQGDLKLFFGSGTQLSVL.

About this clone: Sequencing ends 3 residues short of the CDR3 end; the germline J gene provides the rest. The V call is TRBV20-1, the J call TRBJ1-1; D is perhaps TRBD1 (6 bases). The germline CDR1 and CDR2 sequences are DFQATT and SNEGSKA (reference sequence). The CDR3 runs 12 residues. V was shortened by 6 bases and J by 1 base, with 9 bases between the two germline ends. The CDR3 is CSALTGNTEAFF. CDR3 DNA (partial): TGCAGTGCCCTGACAGGGAACACTGAA.

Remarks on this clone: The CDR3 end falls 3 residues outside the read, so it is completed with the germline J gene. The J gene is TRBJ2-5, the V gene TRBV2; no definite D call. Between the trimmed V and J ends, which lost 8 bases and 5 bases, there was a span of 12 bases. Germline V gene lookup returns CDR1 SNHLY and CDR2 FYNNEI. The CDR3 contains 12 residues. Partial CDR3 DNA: TGTGCCAGCCAAAGGGTAGAGGAGACC. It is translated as CASQRVEET. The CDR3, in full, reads CASQRVEETQYF. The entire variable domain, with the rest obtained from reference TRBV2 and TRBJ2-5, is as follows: EPEVTQTPSHQVTQMGQEVILRCVPISNHLYFYWYRQILGQKVEFLVSFYNNEISEKSEIFDDQFSVERPDGSNFTLKIRSTKLEDSAMYFCASQRVEETQYFGPGTRLLVL.

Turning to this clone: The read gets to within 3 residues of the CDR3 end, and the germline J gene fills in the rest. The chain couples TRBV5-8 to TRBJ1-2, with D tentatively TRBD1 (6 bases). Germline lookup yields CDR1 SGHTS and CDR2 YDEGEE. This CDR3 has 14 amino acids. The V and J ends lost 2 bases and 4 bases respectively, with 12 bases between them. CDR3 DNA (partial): TGTGCCAGCAGCTTTTCAATAGGGGGCTATGGC. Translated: CASSFSIGGYG. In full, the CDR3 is CASSFSIGGYGYTF.

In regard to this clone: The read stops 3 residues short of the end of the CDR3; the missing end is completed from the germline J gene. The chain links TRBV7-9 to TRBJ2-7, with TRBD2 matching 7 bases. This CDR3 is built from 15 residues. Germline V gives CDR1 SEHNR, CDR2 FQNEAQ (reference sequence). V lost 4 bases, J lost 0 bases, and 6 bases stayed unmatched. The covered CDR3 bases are TGTGCCAGCAGCTCTACTAGCGCCCCCTCCTACGAG. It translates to CASSSTSAPSYE. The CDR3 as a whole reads CASSSTSAPSYEQYF.

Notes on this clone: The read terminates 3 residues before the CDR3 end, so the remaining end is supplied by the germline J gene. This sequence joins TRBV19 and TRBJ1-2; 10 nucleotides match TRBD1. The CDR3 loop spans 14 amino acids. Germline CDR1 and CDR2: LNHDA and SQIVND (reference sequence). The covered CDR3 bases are TGTGCCAGTAGGCCCGGGACAGGGGTAGGCGGC. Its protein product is CASRPGTGVGG. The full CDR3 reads CASRPGTGVGGYTF.

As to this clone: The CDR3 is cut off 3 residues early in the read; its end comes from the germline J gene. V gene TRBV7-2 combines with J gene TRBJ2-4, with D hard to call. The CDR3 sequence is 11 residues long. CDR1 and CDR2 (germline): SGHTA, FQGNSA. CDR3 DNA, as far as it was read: TGTGCCAGCAGCCTAGGGCCTGCT. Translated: CASSLGPA. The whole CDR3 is CASSLGPAQYF.

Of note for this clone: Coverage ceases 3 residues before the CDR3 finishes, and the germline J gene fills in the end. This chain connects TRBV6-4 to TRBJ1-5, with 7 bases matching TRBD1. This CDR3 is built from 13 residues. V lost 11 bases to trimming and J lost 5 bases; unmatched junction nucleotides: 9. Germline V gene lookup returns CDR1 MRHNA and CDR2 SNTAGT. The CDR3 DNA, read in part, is TGTGCCCGAAGACAGGGTCTATATCAGCCC. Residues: CARRQGLYQP. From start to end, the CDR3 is CARRQGLYQPQHF.

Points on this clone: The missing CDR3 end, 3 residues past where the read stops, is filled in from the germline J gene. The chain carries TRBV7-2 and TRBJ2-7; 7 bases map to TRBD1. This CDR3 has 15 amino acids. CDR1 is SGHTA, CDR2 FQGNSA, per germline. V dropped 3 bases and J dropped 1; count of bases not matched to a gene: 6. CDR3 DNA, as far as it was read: TGTGCCAGCAGCTTTGGGACAGCTCCTTCCTACGAG. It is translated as CASSFGTAPSYE. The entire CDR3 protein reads CASSFGTAPSYEQYF.

This CDR3 reads CASSELGGGPLGEDYGYTF. Incomplete CDR3 DNA: TGTGCCAGCAGTGAATTAGGGGGGGGCCCGCTGGGCGAAGACTATGGC. The V call is TRBV2, the J call TRBJ1-2, with a possible D match to TRBD1 (6 bases). The observed sequence ends 3 residues before the CDR3 terminus, with the missing tail filled in from the germline J gene. Germline V gene data show CDR1 as SNHLY and CDR2 as FYNNEI. V dropped 2 bases and J dropped 3 bases, with 25 bases sitting between them. The CDR3 is 19 residues long.

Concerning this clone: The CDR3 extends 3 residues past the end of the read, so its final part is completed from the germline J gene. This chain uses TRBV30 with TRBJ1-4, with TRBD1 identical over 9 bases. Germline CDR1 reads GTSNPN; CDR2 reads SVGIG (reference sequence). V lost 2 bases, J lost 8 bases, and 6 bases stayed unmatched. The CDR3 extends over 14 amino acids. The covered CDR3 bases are TGTGCCTGGAGTTGGACAGGGGATCTAGAAAAA. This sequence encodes CAWSWTGDLEK. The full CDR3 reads CAWSWTGDLEKLFF.

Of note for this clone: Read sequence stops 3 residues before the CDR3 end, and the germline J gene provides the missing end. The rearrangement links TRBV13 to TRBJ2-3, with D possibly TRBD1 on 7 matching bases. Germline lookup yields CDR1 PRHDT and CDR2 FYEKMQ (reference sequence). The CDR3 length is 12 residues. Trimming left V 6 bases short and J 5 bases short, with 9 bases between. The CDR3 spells CASSQGGDTQYF. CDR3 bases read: TGTGCCAGCAGTCAGGGGGGAGATACG.

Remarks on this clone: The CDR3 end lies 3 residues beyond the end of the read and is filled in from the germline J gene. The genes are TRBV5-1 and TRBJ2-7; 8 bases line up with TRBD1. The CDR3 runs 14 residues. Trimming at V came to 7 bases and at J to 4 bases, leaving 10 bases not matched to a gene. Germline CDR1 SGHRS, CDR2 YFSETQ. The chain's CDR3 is CASRSGTGFYEQYF. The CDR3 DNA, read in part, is TGCGCCAGCCGTTCCGGGACAGGATTTTACGAG.

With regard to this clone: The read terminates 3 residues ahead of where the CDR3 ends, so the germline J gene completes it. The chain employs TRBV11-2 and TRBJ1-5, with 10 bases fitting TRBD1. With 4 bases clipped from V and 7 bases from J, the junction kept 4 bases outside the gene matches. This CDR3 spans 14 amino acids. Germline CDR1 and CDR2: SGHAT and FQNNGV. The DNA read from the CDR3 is TGTGCCAGCAGCTACGGGACAGGGGCCCAGCCC. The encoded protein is CASSYGTGAQP. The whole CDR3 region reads CASSYGTGAQPQHF. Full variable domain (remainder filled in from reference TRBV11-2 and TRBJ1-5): EAGVAQSPRYKIIEKRQSVAFWCNPISGHATLYWYQQILGQGPKLLIQFQNNGVVDDSQLPKDRFSAERLKGVDSTLKIQPAKLEDSAVYLCASSYGTGAQPQHFGDGTRLSIL.

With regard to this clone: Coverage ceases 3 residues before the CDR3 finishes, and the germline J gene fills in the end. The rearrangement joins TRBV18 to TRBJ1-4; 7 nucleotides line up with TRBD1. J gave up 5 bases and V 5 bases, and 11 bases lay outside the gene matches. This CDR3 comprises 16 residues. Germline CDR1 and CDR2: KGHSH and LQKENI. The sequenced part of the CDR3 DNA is TGTGCCAGCTCATCCTCACGACAGGGCGAAAATGAAAAA. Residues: CASSSSRQGENEK. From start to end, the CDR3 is CASSSSRQGENEKLFF.

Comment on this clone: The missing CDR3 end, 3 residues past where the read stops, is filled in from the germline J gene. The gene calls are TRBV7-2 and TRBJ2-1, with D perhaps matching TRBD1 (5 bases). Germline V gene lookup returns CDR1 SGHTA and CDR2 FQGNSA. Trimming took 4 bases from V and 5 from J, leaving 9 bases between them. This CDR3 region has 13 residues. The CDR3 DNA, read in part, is TGTGCCAGCAGCTGGGGCGGAAACAATGAG. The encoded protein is CASSWGGNNE. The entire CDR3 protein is CASSWGGNNEQFF.

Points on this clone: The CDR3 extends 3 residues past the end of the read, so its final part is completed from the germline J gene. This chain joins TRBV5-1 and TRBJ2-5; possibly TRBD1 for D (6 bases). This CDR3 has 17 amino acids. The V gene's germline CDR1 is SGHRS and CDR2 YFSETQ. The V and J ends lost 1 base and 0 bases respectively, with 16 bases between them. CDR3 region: CASSLFSWTEYQETQYF. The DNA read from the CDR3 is TGCGCCAGCAGCTTGTTTTCCTGGACAGAGTACCAAGAGACC. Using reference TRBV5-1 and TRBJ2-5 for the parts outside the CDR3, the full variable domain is KAGVTQTPRYLIKTRGQQVTLSCSPISGHRSVSWYQQTPGQGLQFLFEYFSETQRNKGNFPGRFSGRQFSNSRSEMNVSTLELGDSALYLCASSLFSWTEYQETQYFGPGTRLLVL.

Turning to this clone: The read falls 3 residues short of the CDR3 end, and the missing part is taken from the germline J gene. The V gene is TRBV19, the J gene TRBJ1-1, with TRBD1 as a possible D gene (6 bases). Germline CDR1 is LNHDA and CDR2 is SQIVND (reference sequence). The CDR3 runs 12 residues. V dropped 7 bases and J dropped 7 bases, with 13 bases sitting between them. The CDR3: CASIPPTGEAFF. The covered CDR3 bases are TGTGCCAGTATCCCGCCGACAGGTGAA.

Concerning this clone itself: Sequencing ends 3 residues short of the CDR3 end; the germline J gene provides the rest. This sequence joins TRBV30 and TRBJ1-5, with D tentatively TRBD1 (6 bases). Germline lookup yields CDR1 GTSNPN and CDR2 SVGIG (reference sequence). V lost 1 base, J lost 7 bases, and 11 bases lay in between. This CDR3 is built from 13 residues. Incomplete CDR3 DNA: TGTGCCTGGAGTGAATTAAGGGGGCAGCCC. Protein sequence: CAWSELRGQP. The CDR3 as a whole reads CAWSELRGQPQHF.

The CDR3 spells CASSIVPTGWRTEAFF. The DNA read from the CDR3 is TGTGCCAGTAGTATAGTCCCAACAGGGTGGCGCACTGAA. The chain is built from TRBV19 and TRBJ1-1; weak D call: TRBD1 (6 bases). The CDR3 extends 3 residues past the end of the read, so its final part is completed from the germline J gene. Germline V gives CDR1 LNHDA, CDR2 SQIVND (reference sequence). The CDR3 sequence is 16 residues long. Between the trimmed V and J ends, which lost 1 base and 4 bases, there was a span of 16 bases.

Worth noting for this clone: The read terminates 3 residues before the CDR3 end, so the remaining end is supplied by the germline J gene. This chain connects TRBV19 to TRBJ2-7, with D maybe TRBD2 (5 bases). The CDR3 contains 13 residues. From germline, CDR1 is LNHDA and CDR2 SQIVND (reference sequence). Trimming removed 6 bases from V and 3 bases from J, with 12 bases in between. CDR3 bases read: TGTGCCAGTAGCCCCGGACTGGGCTACGAG. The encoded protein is CASSPGLGYE. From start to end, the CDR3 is CASSPGLGYEQYF.

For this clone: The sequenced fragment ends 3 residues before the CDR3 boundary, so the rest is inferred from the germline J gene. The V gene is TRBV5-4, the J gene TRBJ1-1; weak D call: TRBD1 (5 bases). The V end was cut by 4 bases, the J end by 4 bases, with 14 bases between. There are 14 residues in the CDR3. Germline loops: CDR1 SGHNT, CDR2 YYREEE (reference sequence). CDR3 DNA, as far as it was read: TGTGCCAGCAGCCCAGGGCCCCAGAGCACTGAA. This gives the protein CASSPGPQSTE. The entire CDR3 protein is CASSPGPQSTEAFF.